The rows below give T cell receptor beta chains drawn from one sample of a study of blood T cell repertoires in COVID-19. Only in-frame clones appear in the TCRdb table, and some are missing; sequencing was by immunoSEQ multiplex PCR. The table shows some 290,000 clones, with around 86% occurring only once. What was sequenced was peripheral blood. These receptors were collected from a woman in her sixties or seventies with active or convalescent COVID-19. The CDR3 runs from the conserved cysteine through the conserved F or W. A D gene is named only where the DNA matches it firmly. Rows may omit the clone size; those that give it use once, few, many or a size class.

clone_size cdr3_length d_call j_call v_call cdr3_aa cdr3_nt
. 16 TRBD1 TRBJ1-5 TRBV5-6 CASSPGTGDRNQPQHF TGTGCCAGCAGCCCCGGGACAGGGGATCGGAATCAGCCCCAGCATTTT
. 14 TRBD1 TRBJ1-2 TRBV18 CASLPGQGTYGYTF TGTGCCAGCCTCCCGGGACAGGGAACCTATGGCTACACCTTC
. 13 . TRBJ1-2 TRBV15 CATKRATIYGYTF TGTGCCACCAAGCGTGCCACAATATATGGCTACACCTTC
. 16 TRBD1 TRBJ2-7 TRBV7-2 CASSLGPGQGAAEQYF TGTGCCAGCAGTCTAGGGCCGGGACAGGGGGCGGCCGAGCAGTACTTC
. 16 TRBD2 TRBJ2-3 TRBV4-1 CASSQSTSEVTDTQYF TGCGCCAGCAGCCAATCGACTAGCGAAGTCACAGATACGCAGTATTTT
once 14 TRBD1 TRBJ1-2 TRBV18 CASSKDREDYGYTF TGTGCCAGCTCAAAGGACAGGGAGGACTATGGCTACACCTTC
. 14 TRBD1 TRBJ1-6 TRBV30 CAWRTGQGNSPLHF TGTGCCTGGAGGACGGGACAGGGTAATTCACCCCTCCACTTT
. 12 . TRBJ1-3 TRBV10-3 CAIRNQVNTIYF TGTGCCATCAGGAACCAGGTGAACACCATATATTTT
. 15 . TRBJ1-5 TRBV4-1 CASSQEMGHNQPQHF TGCGCCAGCAGCCAAGAAATGGGGCACAATCAGCCCCAGCATTTT
. 17 TRBD2 TRBJ2-1 TRBV4-3 CASSPSLSGGRKNEQFF TGCGCCAGCAGCCCCTCGCTTAGCGGGGGGCGGAAAAATGAGCAGTTCTTC
. 17 . TRBJ1-2 TRBV6-1 CASSEEGFLQSNYGYTF TGTGCCAGCAGTGAAGAAGGTTTTCTACAGTCCAACTATGGCTACACCTTC
. 14 . TRBJ2-5 TRBV12-5 CASGLVQGSQTQYF TGTGCTAGTGGTTTGGTACAGGGCAGCCAGACCCAGTACTTC
once 19 TRBD1 TRBJ2-3 TRBV15 CATSRVLITTGGSTDTQYF TGTGCCACCAGCAGGGTTCTGATTACGACAGGGGGGTCGACAGATACGCAGTATTTT
. 15 . TRBJ2-7 TRBV4-2 CASSQELRVLDEQYF TGTGCCAGCAGCCAAGAATTACGGGTCCTAGACGAGCAGTACTTC
. 15 TRBD1 TRBJ1-1 TRBV10-3 CAISESTGVNTEAFF TGTGCCATCAGTGAGTCGACAGGGGTAAACACTGAAGCTTTCTTT
. 15 TRBD1 TRBJ2-1 TRBV6-5 CASSTWGTGEIEQFF TGTGCCAGCAGTACTTGGGGGACAGGGGAGATTGAGCAGTTCTTC
. 15 TRBD1 TRBJ2-3 TRBV2 CASSGQGENTDTQYF TGTGCCAGCAGTGGACAGGGGGAGAACACAGATACGCAGTATTTT